The 20 T cell receptor beta chains in this list originate from one sample, sequenced in a study of cytomegalovirus exposure and HLA in healthy donors. Profiled with immunoSEQ multiplex PCR; TCRdb holds only in-frame clones, not every one. The sample lists 130,000 or so clones, 70% to 90% occurring once. Sequencing used PBMCs. The receptor source for this set is a young woman in good health and CMV-seronegative.

The gene calls are TRBV5-4 and TRBJ2-3; D may be TRBD2 (6 bases). This CDR3 has 16 residues. Germline V gives CDR1 SGHNT, CDR2 YYREEE (reference sequence). V lost 2 bases, J lost 5 bases, and 18 bases lay in between. For the CDR3, the DNA is TGTGCCAGCAGCTTTCGTCCTCCGCGGGAAGGAGATACGCAGTATTTT. This codes for CASSFRPPREGDTQYF. Based on the CDR3 plus reference TRBV5-4 and TRBJ2-3, the full variable domain is ETGVTQSPTHLIKTRGQQVTLRCSSQSGHNTVSWYQQALGQGPQFIFQYYREEENGRGNFPPRFSGLQFPNYSSELNVNALELDDSALYLCASSFRPPREGDTQYFGPGTRLTVL.

This sequence joins TRBV18 and TRBJ2-5; perhaps TRBD2 as D (5 bases). Germline CDR1 and CDR2: KGHSH and LQKENI. CDR3 length: 14 residues. V lost 1 base and J lost 5, with 11 bases in between. The CDR3 bases are TGTGCCAGCTCACCACTGGACGGGGTTGAGACCCAGTACTTC. It specifies CASSPLDGVETQYF.

The rearrangement joins TRBV13 to TRBJ2-3; 11 nucleotides match TRBD2. CDR1 is PRHDT, CDR2 FYEKMQ, per germline (reference sequence). This CDR3 region has 15 residues. Trimming at V came to 4 bases and at J to 5 bases, leaving 5 bases not matched to a gene. The CDR3 sequence: CASSSVAGGIDTQYF. The CDR3 nucleotides read TGTGCCAGCAGCTCAGTAGCGGGAGGGATAGATACGCAGTATTTT.

The chain combines TRBV5-6 with TRBJ2-7; 12 bases are a match to TRBD1. The germline CDR1 and CDR2 sequences are SGHDT and YYEEEE. V lost 5 bases and J lost 0; bases outside the gene matches: 3. The CDR3 has 15 amino acids. In nucleotides, the CDR3 is TGTGCCAGCAGATGGGGACAGGGGGCCTCCTACGAGCAGTACTTC. The encoded protein is CASRWGQGASYEQYF.

This chain uses TRBV6-1 with TRBJ1-2; D is unresolved. V lost 0 bases to trimming and J lost 12 bases, with 17 bases between them. This CDR3 contains 14 residues. Germline V CDR1 and CDR2: MNHNS, SASEGT. As DNA, the CDR3 is TGTGCCAGCAGTGAAGCGAATGTCGCGGGAAGTCACACCTTC. This codes for CASSEANVAGSHTF.

In its sample, this clone was seen once. The chain combines TRBV4-1 with TRBJ1-1, with 10 bases lining up with TRBD1. This CDR3 is 16 amino acids long. Germline-derived CDR1 and CDR2 are MGHRA and YSYEKL. The J segment lost 2 bases and the V segment lost 4 bases, leaving 7 bases of the junction unmatched. CDR3 loop: CASSRGTGALNTEAFF. In DNA, the CDR3 is TGCGCCAGCAGCCGAGGGACAGGGGCCTTAAACACTGAAGCTTTCTTT.

The V call is TRBV4-2, the J call TRBJ2-7, with 7 bases lining up with TRBD1. The ends lost 0 bases at V and 2 bases at J; junction bases unmatched: 10. CDR1 LGHNA and CDR2 YNFKEQ come from the germline V gene. This CDR3 is 17 amino acids long. The chain's CDR3 is CASSQEVRQGFPYEQYF. CDR3 nucleotide sequence: TGTGCCAGCAGCCAAGAGGTAAGACAGGGCTTTCCCTACGAGCAGTACTTC.

The chain recombines TRBV7-2 with TRBJ2-5, with TRBD1 identical over 7 bases. J gave up 5 bases and V 1 base, and 7 bases lay outside the gene matches. This CDR3 has 15 residues. Germline assignment: CDR1 SGHTA and CDR2 FQGNSA. CDR3 sequence reads: CASSLGGPRGETQYF. CDR3 DNA: TGTGCCAGCAGCTTAGGGGGCCCCAGGGGGGAGACCCAGTACTTC.

The chain uses TRBV10-2 and TRBJ1-1; unclear D gene. The V gene's germline CDR1 is WSHSY and CDR2 SAAADI. The CDR3 loop spans 14 amino acids. With 4 bases removed from V and 1 base from J, the gap between germline ends came to 10 bases. The CDR3 is CASSGTRQNTEAFF. CDR3 nucleotide sequence: TGCGCCAGCAGTGGGACTAGACAGAACACTGAAGCTTTCTTT.

The genes are TRBV9 and TRBJ2-3, with 9 bases that match TRBD2. The CDR3 runs to 15 residues. Per the germline V gene, CDR1 is SGDLS and CDR2 is YYNGEE. The V and J ends lost 0 bases and 4 bases, in that order; junction bases with no gene match: 3. The CDR3 DNA sequence: TGTGCCAGCAGCGTAGCCGGCGGGAGGGCAGATACGCAGTATTTT. Translated: CASSVAGGRADTQYF.

The chain joins TRBV30 to TRBJ1-4, with D possibly matching TRBD1 (5 bases). Germline-derived CDR1 and CDR2 are GTSNPN and SVGIG (reference sequence). CDR3 length equals 13 residues. Deletions cut 2 bases from V and 13 bases from J, with 17 bases between. CDR3 DNA: TGTGCCTGGAGTCTATTATCCCGGGACTCACTGTTTTTT. It encodes CAWSLLSRDSLFF.

In its sample, this clone was seen once. The chain carries TRBV9 and TRBJ1-1; D remains ambiguous. The CDR3 runs 13 residues. Trimming took 2 bases from V and 3 from J, leaving 8 bases between them. Looked up from germline, CDR1 is SGDLS and CDR2 is YYNGEE. DNA for the CDR3: TGTGCCAGCAGCGTTACAGAAGACACTGAAGCTTTCTTT. The encoded protein is CASSVTEDTEAFF.

The chain employs TRBV6-5 and TRBJ2-2, with a weak D call TRBD2 (7 bases). In germline, CDR1 is MNHEY, CDR2 SVGAGI. The CDR3 totals 12 residues. Trimming took off 7 bases at V and 6 bases at J, with 9 bases between the two ends. CDR3 loop: CASTGGPGELFF. The CDR3 DNA sequence: TGTGCCAGCACGGGGGGCCCCGGGGAGCTGTTTTTT.

V is TRBV7-9 and J is TRBJ2-1; D is undetermined. CDR1 SEHNR and CDR2 FQNEAQ come from the germline V gene (reference sequence). Trimming cost V 5 bases and J 14 bases, with 16 bases left between them. CDR3 length equals 12 residues. In DNA form, the CDR3 reads TGTGCCAGCAGCCCCTCCGGAGCGAGCAAGTTCTTC. Its protein is CASSPSGASKFF.

This sequence joins TRBV5-1 and TRBJ2-3; D may be TRBD2 (5 bases). CDR1 and CDR2 from the germline V gene are SGHRS and YFSETQ. The length of the CDR3 is 14 residues. Trimming removed 0 bases at V and 6 bases at J, with 11 bases between. CDR3 bases: TGCGCCAGCAGCTTGGGGGCACTAGTCGATACGCAGTATTTT. This encodes CASSLGALVDTQYF.

The chain combines TRBV14 with TRBJ1-2, with 9 bases lining up with TRBD1. This CDR3 has 16 amino acids. In germline, CDR1 is SGHDN, CDR2 FVKESK. Unmatched junction bases numbered 9, after V lost 0 bases and J lost 7 bases. The CDR3 nucleotides are TGTGCCAGCAGCCAAGATTCCCGGGGACAGGGTCGTGGCTACACCTTC. It yields the protein CASSQDSRGQGRGYTF.

This chain joins TRBV6-5 and TRBJ2-2; 7 nucleotides align to TRBD1. The V gene's germline CDR1 is MNHEY and CDR2 SVGAGI. J gave up 7 bases and V 7 bases, and 9 bases lay outside the gene matches. This CDR3 has 14 residues. DNA for the CDR3: TGTGCCAGCAACCAACAGGGGACGGACGGGGAGCTGTTTTTT. Translating gives CASNQQGTDGELFF.

This chain joins TRBV11-1 and TRBJ2-2; TRBD2 might be the D (5 bases). This CDR3 is 15 amino acids long. CDR1 and CDR2 from the germline V gene are SGHAT and FQDESV (reference sequence). The V and J ends lost 6 bases and 1 base respectively, with 12 bases between them. The CDR3 nucleotides read TGTGCCAGCAGGCTTCTAGCTCGGAACACCGGGGAGCTGTTTTTT. Amino acids: CASRLLARNTGELFF.

This clone was recorded only once. The chain recombines TRBV2 with TRBJ1-1, with unresolved D. CDR1 is SNHLY and CDR2 is FYNNEI in the germline V gene. The CDR3 has 13 residues. V gave up 8 bases and J gave up 0 bases, with 10 bases separating them. CDR3 sequence (DNA): TGTGCCAGCGGGTTGGCGGTGAACACTGAAGCTTTCTTT. It is translated as CASGLAVNTEAFF.

This chain joins TRBV25-1 and TRBJ1-1; D gene uncertain. The CDR3 spans 13 residues. V was clipped by 4 bases and J by 3 bases, with 9 bases between them. CDR1 and CDR2 from the germline V gene are MGHDK and SYGVNS. CDR3 sequence reads: CASSARSHTEAFF. In nucleotides, the CDR3 is TGTGCCAGCAGTGCCAGATCCCACACTGAAGCTTTCTTT.